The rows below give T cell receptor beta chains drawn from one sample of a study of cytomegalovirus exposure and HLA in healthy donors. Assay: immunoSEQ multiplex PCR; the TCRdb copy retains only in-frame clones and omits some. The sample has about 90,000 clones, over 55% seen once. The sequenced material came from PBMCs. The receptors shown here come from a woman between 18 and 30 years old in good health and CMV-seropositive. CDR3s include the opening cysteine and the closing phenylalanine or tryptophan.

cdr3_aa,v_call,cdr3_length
CASSRTSGMSSYNEQFF,TRBV4-3,17
CASRSGTANTGELFF,TRBV19,15
CASSLGGTSGGATPNEQFF,TRBV7-6,19
CASSLQDFTYNEQFF,TRBV9,15
CASSWGPGELFF,TRBV6-6,12
CAWTTDRVNSPLHF,TRBV30,14
CASSLEGKAEAFF,TRBV5-1,13
CASSVAGASGLYNEQFF,TRBV9,17
CASSQDWAGDPYNEQFF,TRBV4-1,17
CSVLPGLAGGRRGEQFF,TRBV29-1,17
CASSSTGSGYGYTF,TRBV5-4,14
CASRLGDTGELFF,TRBV12-2,13
CASKLGLAGEQYF,TRBV6-5,13
CASNGQRGGDTQYF,TRBV2,14
CASSLYGNRGLDGYTF,TRBV13,16
CASSPSGAGANVLTF,TRBV18,15
CASSLATGRGELFF,TRBV5-1,14
CASSSLPRRLAGGPVHEQYF,TRBV28,20
CAWSPGVAGRADTQYF,TRBV30,16
CASSLARGTDTQYF,TRBV7-2,14
CASSRGQAYNEQFF,TRBV4-1,14
CASSQGGQAYEQYF,TRBV4-3,14
CASMGQGASPLHF,TRBV5-6,13